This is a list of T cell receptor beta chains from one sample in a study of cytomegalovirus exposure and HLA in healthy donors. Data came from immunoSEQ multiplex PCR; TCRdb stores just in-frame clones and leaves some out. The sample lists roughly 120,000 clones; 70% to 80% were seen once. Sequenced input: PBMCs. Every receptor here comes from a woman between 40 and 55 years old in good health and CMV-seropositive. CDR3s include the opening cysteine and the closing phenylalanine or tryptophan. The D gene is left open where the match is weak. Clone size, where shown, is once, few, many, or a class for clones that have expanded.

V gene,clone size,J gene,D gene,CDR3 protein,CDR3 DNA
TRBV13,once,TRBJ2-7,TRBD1,CASSLKGQGNYEQYF,TGTGCCAGCAGCTTAAAGGGACAGGGGAACTACGAGCAGTACTTC
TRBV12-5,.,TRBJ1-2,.,CASGMAQGFGYDYTF,TGTGCTAGTGGTATGGCACAGGGTTTCGGCTATGACTACACCTTC
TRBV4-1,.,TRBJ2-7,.,CASSQRQAPARGVYEQYF,TGCGCCAGCAGCCAGCGACAGGCGCCCGCCCGGGGGGTCTACGAGCAGTACTTC
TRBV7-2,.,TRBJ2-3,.,CASSLAPDTQYF,TGTGCCAGCAGCTTAGCTCCGGATACGCAGTATTTT
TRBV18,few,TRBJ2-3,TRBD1,CASSPSDRGTDTQYF,TGTGCCAGCTCACCATCAGACAGGGGGACAGATACGCAGTATTTT
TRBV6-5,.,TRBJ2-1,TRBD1,CASSAATGLEQFF,TGTGCCAGCAGCGCCGCGACAGGGTTAGAGCAGTTCTTC
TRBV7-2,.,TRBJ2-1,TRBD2,CASSPGGASGLYNEQFF,TGTGCCAGCAGCCCCGGTGGGGCTAGCGGCTTATACAATGAGCAGTTCTTC
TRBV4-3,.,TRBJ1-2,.,CASSQDPSRAPNYGYTF,TGCGCCAGCAGCCAAGATCCTTCCAGGGCCCCTAACTATGGCTACACCTTC
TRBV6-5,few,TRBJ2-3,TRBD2,CASSYGAGWQADTQYF,TGTGCCAGCAGTTATGGAGCGGGGTGGCAAGCAGATACGCAGTATTTT
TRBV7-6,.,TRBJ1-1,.,CASSLGLAGNTETFF,TGTGCCAGCAGCTTAGGGCTGGCGGGGAACACTGAAACTTTCTTT
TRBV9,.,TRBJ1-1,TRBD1,CASSVVRGPAFF,TGTGCCAGCAGCGTAGTGAGGGGGCCGGCTTTCTTT
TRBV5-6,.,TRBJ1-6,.,CASSRDGGQGNSPLHF,TGTGCCAGCAGCCGCGACGGAGGCCAAGGTAATTCACCCCTCCACTTT
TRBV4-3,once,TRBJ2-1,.,CASSQEIRVGEQFF,TGCGCCAGCAGCCAAGAAATACGGGTAGGAGAGCAGTTCTTC
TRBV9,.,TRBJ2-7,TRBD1,CASSVGGGDYEQYF,TGTGCCAGCAGCGTAGGAGGGGGCGACTACGAGCAGTACTTC
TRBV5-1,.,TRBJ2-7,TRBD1,CASSRPGQGSYEQYF,TGCGCCAGCAGCCGGCCGGGACAGGGGTCCTACGAGCAGTACTTC
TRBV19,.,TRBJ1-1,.,CASSTTGIWNTEAFF,TGTGCCAGTAGTACAACAGGGATTTGGAACACTGAAGCTTTCTTT
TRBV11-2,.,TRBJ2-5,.,CASTPRGSGETQYF,TGTGCCAGCACCCCCAGGGGCTCCGGGGAGACCCAGTACTTC
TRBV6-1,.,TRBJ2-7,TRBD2,CASSNRGGSPGEQYF,TGTGCCAGCAGTAACCGGGGGGGCTCTCCCGGCGAGCAGTACTTC
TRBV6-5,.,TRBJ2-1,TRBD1,CASSRTGTGEGEQFF,TGTGCCAGCAGCCGGACCGGGACAGGGGAAGGTGAGCAGTTCTTC
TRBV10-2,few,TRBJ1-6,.,CASSRGFLVPLHF,TGCGCCAGCAGTCGGGGTTTCCTAGTGCCCCTCCACTTT
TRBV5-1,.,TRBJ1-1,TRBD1,CASSRTGAENTEAFF,TGCGCCAGCAGCCGGACAGGGGCGGAGAACACTGAAGCTTTCTTT
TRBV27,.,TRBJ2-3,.,CASSLGPPDTQYF,TGTGCCAGCAGTTTAGGCCCCCCAGATACGCAGTATTTT
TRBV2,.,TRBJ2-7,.,CASNADSYEQYF,TGTGCCAGCAACGCAGACTCCTACGAGCAGTACTTC
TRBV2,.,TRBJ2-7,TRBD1,CASSVRDRGEQYF,TGTGCCAGCAGTGTACGGGACAGGGGCGAGCAGTACTTC
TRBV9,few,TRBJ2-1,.,CASSVARNTEQFF,TGTGCCAGCAGCGTAGCCAGGAATACTGAGCAGTTCTTC
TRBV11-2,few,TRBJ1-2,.,CASSLDSGGYTF,TGTGCCAGCAGCTTAGATAGCGGTGGCTACACCTTC
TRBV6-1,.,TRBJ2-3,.,CASSQAYTDTQYF,TGTGCCAGCAGCCAGGCGTACACAGATACGCAGTATTTT
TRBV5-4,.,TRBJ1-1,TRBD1,CASSPDRTGPSKAFF,TGTGCCAGCAGCCCGGATAGGACAGGCCCTTCCAAGGCTTTCTTT
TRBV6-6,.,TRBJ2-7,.,CASSYSIQGSYEQYF,TGTGCCAGCAGTTACTCGATACAGGGTAGCTACGAGCAGTACTTC
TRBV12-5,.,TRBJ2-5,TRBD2,CASGLAGLAGDWYLQTQYF,TGTGCTAGTGGTTTGGCCGGACTAGCGGGGGACTGGTACCTTCAGACCCAGTACTTC
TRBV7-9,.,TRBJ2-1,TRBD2,CASCGGPYNEQFF,TGTGCCAGCTGCGGGGGGCCGTATAATGAGCAGTTCTTC
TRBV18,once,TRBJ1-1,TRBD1,CASSRGGQGALVSEAFF,TGTGCCAGCTCACGTGGCGGACAGGGGGCGCTGGTCTCTGAAGCTTTCTTT
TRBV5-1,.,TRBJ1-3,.,CASRPDRSGNTIYF,TGCGCCAGCAGACCAGACAGGTCTGGAAACACCATATATTTT
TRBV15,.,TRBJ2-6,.,CATSRDPTGANVLTF,TGTGCCACCAGCAGAGACCCCACTGGGGCCAACGTCCTGACTTTC
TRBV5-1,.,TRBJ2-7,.,CASSLAAGSSYEQYF,TGCGCCAGCAGCTTGGCGGCGGGCAGCTCCTACGAGCAGTACTTC
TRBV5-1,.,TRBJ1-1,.,CASSWSGSENTEAFF,TGCGCCAGCAGCTGGTCGGGGTCGGAGAACACTGAAGCTTTCTTT
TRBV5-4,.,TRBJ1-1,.,CASRPDIGEVTEAFF,TGTGCCAGCAGGCCTGACATCGGGGAGGTCACTGAAGCTTTCTTT
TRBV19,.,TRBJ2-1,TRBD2,CVLIAGYYNEQFF,TGTGTCCTAATAGCGGGGTATTACAATGAGCAGTTCTTC
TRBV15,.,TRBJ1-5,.,CATSTTSDQPQHF,TGTGCCACCAGCACCACCTCGGATCAGCCCCAGCATTTT
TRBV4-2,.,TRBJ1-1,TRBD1,CASSRQGTEAFF,TGTGCCAGCAGCCGACAGGGCACTGAAGCTTTCTTT
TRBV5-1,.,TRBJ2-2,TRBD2,CASSFPLAGGRTGELFF,TGCGCCAGCAGCTTCCCTCTGGCGGGGGGACGCACCGGGGAGCTGTTTTTT
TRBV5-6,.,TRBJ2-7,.,CASSLVGQNYEQYF,TGTGCCAGCAGCTTGGTGGGGCAGAACTACGAGCAGTACTTC
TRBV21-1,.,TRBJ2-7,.,CASTPKPGQGIYEQYF,TGTGCCAGCACGCCAAAACCGGGACAGGGGATCTACGAGCAGTACTTC
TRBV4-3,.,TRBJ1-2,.,CASSQDGGGFSRLYGYTF,TGCGCCAGCAGCCAAGATGGCGGGGGCTTTAGTAGGCTCTATGGCTACACCTTC
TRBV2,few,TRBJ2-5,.,CASSDILRDSQETQYF,TGTGCCAGCAGTGATATTTTGAGGGACTCCCAAGAGACCCAGTACTTC
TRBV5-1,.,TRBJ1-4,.,CASSFAARGTNEKLFF,TGCGCCAGCAGCTTCGCCGCCCGGGGGACTAATGAAAAACTGTTTTTT
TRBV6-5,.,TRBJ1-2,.,CASSYGTRFYGYTF,TGTGCCAGCAGTTACGGGACACGGTTCTATGGCTACACCTTC
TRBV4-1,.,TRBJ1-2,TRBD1,CASSSGQDMGYGYTF,TGCGCCAGCAGCTCGGGACAGGACATGGGATATGGCTACACCTTC
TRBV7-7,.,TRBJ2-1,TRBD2,CASSLRLAGSEQFF,TGTGCTAGCAGCTTACGACTAGCGGGGTCCGAGCAGTTCTTC
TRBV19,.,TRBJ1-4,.,CASTLGAGEGEKLFF,TGTGCCAGTACCTTGGGAGCAGGCGAGGGTGAAAAACTGTTTTTT
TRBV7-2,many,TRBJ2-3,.,CASSSDRSTDTQYF,TGTGCCAGCAGCTCCGACAGGAGCACAGATACGCAGTATTTT
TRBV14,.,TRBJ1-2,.,CASSQGQSYGYTF,TGTGCCAGCAGCCAAGGACAGTCCTATGGCTACACCTTC
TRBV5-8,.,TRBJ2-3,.,CASSSLTGAADTQYF,TGTGCCAGCAGCTCGCTGACAGGCGCCGCGGATACGCAGTATTTT
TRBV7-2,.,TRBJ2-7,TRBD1,CASSLAVTGGEVWSGEQYF,TGTGCCAGCAGCTTAGCGGTGACAGGGGGCGAGGTATGGTCGGGCGAGCAGTACTTC
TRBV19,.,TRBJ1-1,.,CASSMTVDTEAFF,TGTGCCAGTAGTATGACAGTTGACACTGAAGCTTTCTTT
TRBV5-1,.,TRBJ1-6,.,CASSLKGDSYNSPLHF,TGCGCCAGCAGCTTGAAAGGAGACTCCTATAATTCACCCCTCCACTTT